Following are 21 T cell receptor beta chains from one sample sequenced in a study of T cells in Graves' hyperthyroidism and ophthalmopathy. Amplification targeted TCR beta CDR3 regions from RNA transcripts. The TCR CDR3 was amplified in a first-round RT-PCR using the HTBI primer set. TCRdb itself ran the multiplex PCR reads through MiXCR, one entry per CDR3 protein. Of some 420,000 distinct CDR3 sequences in the sample, roughly an eighth are singletons; the top ten hold around 5.3%. The sequenced sample was blood. The origin of the receptors is a young woman with Graves' hyperthyroidism.

The chain has TRBV7-9 and TRBJ2-6; 9 positions agree with TRBD1. The V and J ends lost 5 bases and 0 bases, in that order; junction bases with no gene match: 8. Germline values: CDR1 SEHNR, CDR2 FQNEAQ (reference sequence). The CDR3 covers 18 residues. CDR3: CASSDRDRAVSGANVLTF. DNA for the CDR3: TGTGCCAGCAGCGACCGGGACAGGGCTGTCTCTGGGGCCAACGTCCTGACTTTC.

The chain recombines TRBV6-4 with TRBJ2-1; perhaps D is TRBD1 or TRBD2 (5 bases each). The CDR3 spans 15 residues. Per the germline V gene, CDR1 is MRHNA and CDR2 is SNTAGT. Trimming left V 0 bases short and J 6 bases short, with 12 bases between. The CDR3 DNA reads TGTGCCAGCAGTGACTCGGAGTCAGGGAGCAATGAGCAGTTCTTC. Its translation is CASSDSESGSNEQFF.

The genes are TRBV6-6 and TRBJ2-2; 7 nucleotides line up with TRBD2. The CDR3 consists of 14 residues. Germline V gene lookup returns CDR1 MNHNY and CDR2 SVGAGI (reference sequence). V trimming: 2 bases; J trimming: 4 bases; junction bases outside the gene matches: 1. The CDR3 here is CASSYGGGTGELFF. The CDR3 nucleotides are TGTGCCAGCAGTTACGGCGGGGGCACCGGGGAGCTGTTTTTT.

The J gene is TRBJ2-4, the V gene TRBV5-6, with TRBD1 as a possible D gene (5 bases). The CDR3 length is 18 residues. V dropped 0 bases and J dropped 2 bases, with 18 bases sitting between them. CDR1 SGHDT and CDR2 YYEEEE come from the germline V gene. The CDR3 here is CASSLGFRARLPKNIQYF. The DNA of the CDR3 is TGTGCCAGCAGCTTGGGTTTCAGGGCGCGCTTACCCAAAAACATTCAGTACTTC.

This clonotype came up a few times. The chain is built from TRBV19 and TRBJ1-5, with D tentatively TRBD1 (6 bases). Trimming shortened V by 5 bases and J by 3 bases, and 14 bases separated the two germline ends. In germline, CDR1 is LNHDA, CDR2 SQIVND (reference sequence). The CDR3 length is 15 residues. The CDR3 reads CASSPPGTFNQPQHF. CDR3 in DNA: TGTGCCAGTAGTCCTCCGGGGACATTCAATCAGCCCCAGCATTTT. The full variable domain, with the rest looked up from reference TRBV19 and TRBJ1-5, is DGGITQSPKYLFRKEGQNVTLSCEQNLNHDAMYWYRQDPGQGLRLIYYSQIVNDFQKGDIAEGYSVSREKKESFPLTVTSAQKNPTAFYLCASSPPGTFNQPQHFGDGTRLSIL.

This clonotype was observed at least ten times. The rearrangement uses TRBV20-1 and TRBJ2-5; D might be TRBD1 or TRBD2, each matching 5 bases. Deletions cut 7 bases from V and 2 bases from J, with 11 bases between. The length of the CDR3 is 12 residues. Germline loops: CDR1 DFQATT, CDR2 SNEGSKA (reference sequence). The CDR3 protein is CSGLEGQETQYF. Here the CDR3 DNA reads TGCAGTGGGCTTGAGGGGCAAGAGACCCAGTACTTC.

This clonotype turned up a few times. V usage is TRBV10-2 and J usage is TRBJ2-4; no reliable D call. Germline V lookup: CDR1 WSHSY, CDR2 SAAADI. Between the trimmed V and J ends, which lost 5 bases and 0 bases, there was a span of 11 bases. The length of the CDR3 is 15 residues. CDR3 region: CASSSAQLAKNIQYF. For the CDR3, the DNA is TGCGCCAGCAGTTCCGCCCAACTAGCCAAAAACATTCAGTACTTC.

As for this clonotype: Relative to the germline gene, one junction end is altered; a read error may explain this. V is TRBV7-2 and J is TRBJ2-1; TRBD2 matches at 9 bases. This CDR3 is 15 amino acids long. CDR1 is SGHTA and CDR2 is FQGNSA in the germline V gene. CDR3 nucleotide sequence: TGTGCCAGCAGCTCTAGCGGGGTATCCTACAATGGGCAGTTCTTC. Its protein is CASSSSGVSYNGQFF.

This clonotype was counted at least ten times. The chain combines TRBV2 with TRBJ2-7; either TRBD1 or TRBD2 may supply D (5 bases each). CDR1 is SNHLY and CDR2 is FYNNEI in the germline V gene. Trimming cost V 7 bases and J 3 bases, with 10 bases left between them. The CDR3 contains 12 residues. The CDR3 region is CASNRDGYEQYF. The CDR3 bases are TGTGCCAGCAACCGGGACGGCTACGAGCAGTACTTC. The entire variable domain, with the rest obtained from reference TRBV2 and TRBJ2-7, is as follows: EPEVTQTPSHQVTQMGQEVILRCVPISNHLYFYWYRQILGQKVEFLVSFYNNEISEKSEIFDDQFSVERPDGSNFTLKIRSTKLEDSAMYFCASNRDGYEQYFGPGTRLTVT.

This clonotype was seen many times. This rearrangement joins TRBV11-2 to TRBJ2-3; possible D gene TRBD1, 6 bases. V was cut by 0 bases and J by 2 bases, with 12 bases left in between. The germline gives CDR1 SGHAT, CDR2 FQNNGV. The CDR3 runs 16 residues. In DNA form, the CDR3 reads TGTGCCAGCAGCTTAGAGACAGGCTTCTCCACAGATACGCAGTATTTT. Its protein product is CASSLETGFSTDTQYF.

This clonotype was seen many times. The chain joins TRBV6-8 to TRBJ2-1; the match to TRBD2 covers 14 bases. V dropped 2 bases and J dropped 8; count of bases not matched to a gene: 11. Looked up from germline, CDR1 is MNHGY and CDR2 is SAAAGT. The length of the CDR3 is 18 residues. CDR3 DNA: TGTGCCAGCAGTTACGGGGAAAGGACTAGCGGGAGGTTGGATGAGCAGTTCTTC. Protein: CASSYGERTSGRLDEQFF.

This clonotype was recorded a few times. With a much larger clone just one base away, this may be a read error. The CDR3 region is CASSQGLSGSYDEQFF. CDR3 DNA sequence: TGCGCCAGCAGCCAAGGGTTGAGCGGTTCCTACGATGAGCAGTTCTTC. The V gene is TRBV4-1, the J gene TRBJ2-1; weak D call: TRBD2 (5 bases). This CDR3 is 16 amino acids long. Germline V gene sequence: CDR1 MGHRA, CDR2 YSYEKL.

J is TRBJ2-7 and V is TRBV7-9; 7 nucleotides agree with TRBD1. From germline, CDR1 is SEHNR and CDR2 FQNEAQ (reference sequence). The CDR3 loop spans 17 amino acids. Trimming cost V 5 bases and J 5 bases; bases outside gene matches: 18. Here the CDR3 reads CASSKRPTGVELDEQYF. CDR3 bases: TGTGCCAGCAGCAAGCGACCCACAGGGGTAGAGTTGGACGAGCAGTACTTC.

This clonotype has at least ten counts. Here the CDR3 DNA reads TGTGCTAGTGGTTTGGTAGGGGGACCCGCCAATGAGCAGTTCTTC. Its protein product is CASGLVGGPANEQFF. V is TRBV12-5 and J is TRBJ2-1, with D possibly matching TRBD1 (6 bases). Trimming removed 0 bases at V and 6 bases at J, with 12 bases between. This CDR3 contains 15 residues. Germline CDR1 and CDR2: LGHNT and FRNRAP.

This clonotype occurred a few times. The J gene is TRBJ2-1, the V gene TRBV19; 12 bases map to TRBD2. J lost 8 bases, V lost 5 bases, and 10 bases had no gene match. This CDR3 comprises 16 residues. CDR1 and CDR2 (germline): LNHDA, SQIVND (reference sequence). CDR3: CASSARLAGASDEQFF. The CDR3 region has the DNA TGTGCCAGTAGTGCCCGACTAGCGGGAGCCTCCGATGAGCAGTTCTTC.

The chain is built from TRBV20-1 and TRBJ2-7; 10 bases fit TRBD1. The J segment lost 5 bases and the V segment lost 2 bases, leaving 6 bases of the junction unmatched. Germline CDR1 is DFQATT and CDR2 is SNEGSKA (reference sequence). The CDR3 consists of 14 residues. The CDR3 DNA follows: TGCAGTGCTAGACACCGGGACAGGGGTAACGAGCAGTACTTC. It codes for CSARHRDRGNEQYF.

The sample holds many counts of this clonotype. The rearrangement links TRBV27 to TRBJ2-5; D not resolved. Germline V gives CDR1 MNHEY, CDR2 SMNVEV (reference sequence). Trimming shortened V by 4 bases and J by 5 bases, and 11 bases separated the two germline ends. CDR3 size: 13 residues. The DNA for the CDR3 is TGTGCCAGCAGTTCCCTCGAGTCGGAGACCCAGTACTTC. Its translation: CASSSLESETQYF.

There are a few counts of this clonotype. The chain combines TRBV14 with TRBJ2-1, with 7 nucleotides matching TRBD2. The V segment lost 1 base and the J segment 3 bases; nucleotides outside the gene matches: 3. Germline CDR1 SGHDN, CDR2 FVKESK. The CDR3 totals 15 residues. The CDR3 DNA sequence: TGTGCCAGCAGCCAAGTCGCGGGAGACTACAATGAGCAGTTCTTC. Its protein product is CASSQVAGDYNEQFF.

This clonotype was seen many times. The chain uses TRBV12-3 or TRBV12-4 and TRBJ2-1; D is perhaps TRBD2 (5 bases). With 4 bases removed from V and 2 bases from J, the gap between germline ends came to 18 bases. This CDR3 spans 17 amino acids. This chain's CDR3 is CASSYQISSRTYNEQFF. The CDR3 DNA reads as TGTGCCAGCAGTTACCAGATATCTAGCCGGACCTACAATGAGCAGTTCTTC.

This clonotype showed up many times. V usage is TRBV5-5 and J usage is TRBJ1-2; no clear D gene. The V gene lost 0 bases and the J gene lost 2 bases, with 11 bases spanning the gap. The CDR3 sequence is 15 residues long. Germline V gene sequence: CDR1 SGHKS, CDR2 YYEKEE (reference sequence). The CDR3 loop reads CASSLEETMNYGYTF. The CDR3 DNA reads TGTGCCAGCAGCTTGGAGGAGACAATGAACTATGGCTACACCTTC.

In this sample, this clonotype turned up many times. The chain is built from TRBV5-1 and TRBJ1-1; tentatively, D is TRBD1 (5 bases). V gave up 4 bases and J gave up 3 bases, with 16 bases separating them. The CDR3 sequence is 15 residues long. Germline values: CDR1 SGHRS, CDR2 YFSETQ. In nucleotides, the CDR3 is TGCGCCAGCAGCCCAGTCGGGGGGTGGGACACTGAAGCTTTCTTT. Protein product: CASSPVGGWDTEAFF.